This TCR beta chain was sequenced for a study of cytomegalovirus exposure and HLA in healthy donors. CDR1 and CDR2 from the germline V gene are MNHEY and SVGAGI. V lost 7 bases to trimming and J lost 5 bases; unmatched junction nucleotides: 13. The CDR3 sequence is 15 residues long. When sampled, the donors appeared nominally healthy, though they likely had unrecorded immune exposures. Amplification used 60 Vbeta primers and 13 Jbeta primers. Here immunoSEQ multiplex PCR was the method, and the copy in TCRdb shows in-frame clones only, minus some. The table records under 150,000 clones, about 79% of them present only once.

The material sequenced was PBMCs. The sequence derives from a man between 35 and 55 years old in good health and CMV-seropositive. The chain uses TRBV6-5 and TRBJ1-2; 7 bases match TRBD1. CDR3 sequence (DNA): TGTGCCAGCACCTGGGGGGACAGATCTGGTTATGGCTACACCTTC. Translation: CASTWGDRSGYGYTF.